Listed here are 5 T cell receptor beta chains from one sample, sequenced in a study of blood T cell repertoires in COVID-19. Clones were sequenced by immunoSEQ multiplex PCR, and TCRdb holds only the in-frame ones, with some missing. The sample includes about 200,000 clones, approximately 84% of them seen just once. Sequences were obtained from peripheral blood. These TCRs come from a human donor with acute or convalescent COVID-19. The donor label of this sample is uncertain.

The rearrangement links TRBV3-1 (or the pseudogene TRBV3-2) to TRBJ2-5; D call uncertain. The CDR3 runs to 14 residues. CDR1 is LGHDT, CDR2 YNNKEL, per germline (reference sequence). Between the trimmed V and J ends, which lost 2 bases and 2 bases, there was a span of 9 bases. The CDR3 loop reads CASSQIDTQETQYF. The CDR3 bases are TGTGCCAGCAGCCAAATCGATACACAAGAGACCCAGTACTTC.

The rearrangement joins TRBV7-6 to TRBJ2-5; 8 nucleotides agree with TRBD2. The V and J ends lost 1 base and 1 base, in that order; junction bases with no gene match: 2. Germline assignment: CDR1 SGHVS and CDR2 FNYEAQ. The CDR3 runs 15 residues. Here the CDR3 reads CASSLDGGAQETQYF. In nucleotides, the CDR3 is TGTGCCAGCAGCTTAGACGGGGGGGCCCAAGAGACCCAGTACTTC.

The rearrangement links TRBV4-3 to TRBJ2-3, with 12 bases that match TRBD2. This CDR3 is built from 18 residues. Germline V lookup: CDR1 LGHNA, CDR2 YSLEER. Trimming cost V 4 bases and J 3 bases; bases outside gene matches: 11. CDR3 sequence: CASSPLAGGSVGTDTQYF. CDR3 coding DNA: TGCGCCAGCAGCCCGCTAGCGGGAGGGTCAGTGGGTACAGATACGCAGTATTTT.

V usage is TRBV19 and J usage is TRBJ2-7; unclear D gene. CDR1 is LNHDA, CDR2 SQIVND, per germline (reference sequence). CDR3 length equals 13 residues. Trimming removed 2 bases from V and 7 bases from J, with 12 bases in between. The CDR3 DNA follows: TGTGCCAGTAGTATAACCCTTCTAAGAGAGCAGTACTTC. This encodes CASSITLLREQYF.

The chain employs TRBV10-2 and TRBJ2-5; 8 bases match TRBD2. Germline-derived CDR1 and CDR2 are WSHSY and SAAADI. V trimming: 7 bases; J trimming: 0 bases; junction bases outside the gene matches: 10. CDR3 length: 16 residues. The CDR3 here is CASTPWEAGDQETQYF. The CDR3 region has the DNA TGCGCCAGCACCCCCTGGGAAGCGGGGGACCAAGAGACCCAGTACTTC.